The entry below gives a single T cell receptor (beta chain) sequence along with its context. Its antigen is as yet unknown. The data were taken from a study of T cell repertoires in cytomegalovirus infection. As for the study in general: Indications of both CMV infection and matching HLA type were provided by public TCR beta signatures.

Germline V CDR1 and CDR2: MGHRA, YSYEKL. The CDR3 runs to 16 residues. The V end was cut by 1 base, the J end by 0 bases, with 10 bases between. One entry per CDR3 protein, called by TCRdb with MiXCR from the reads. The sample shows approximately 290,000 distinct CDR3 sequences, about 25% of them seen only once. Overall study findings and caveats: The study found HLA-C-restricted CMV-specific TCR beta clonotypes dominating the ex vivo response. Carriage of CMV together with the relevant HLA was identifiable through cumulative public TCR beta family frequency.

The chain couples TRBV4-1 to TRBJ2-1, with a weak D call TRBD2 (6 bases). Sequencing was performed on PBMCs. The TCR was taken from a human donor in good health (CMV status not recorded). Some clones in this sample may be carry-over from other donors' samples. The CDR3 bases are TGCGCCAGCAGCCAAGGATGGGGAGGCTCCTACAATGAGCAGTTCTTC. Protein sequence: CASSQGWGGSYNEQFF.